This TCR beta chain was sequenced during a study of beta chain features in type 1 diabetes. Germline assignment: CDR1 SGDLS and CDR2 YYNGEE. The CDR3 covers 15 residues. V was clipped by 4 bases and J by 4 bases, with 18 bases between them. The isolated RNA, all of it, was reverse transcribed, so expressed TCRB transcripts were what got sequenced. Using immunoSEQ multiplex PCR, the repertoire was profiled, and TCRdb retains in-frame clones only, with some absent. The sample includes 130,000 to 150,000 clones, about 44% of them seen just once. Findings and limits, study-wide: HLA influence on TCRB rearrangement stayed unresolved here. Naive, central memory and Treg TCRB repertoires seemed to resemble each other more closely in patients than they did in healthy donors.

With respect to this clone: As yet, its antigen is unknown.

This sequence was found in a man younger than 30 in good health. The sequenced sample consisted of Tregs from blood. This chain joins TRBV9 and TRBJ2-7; possible D gene TRBD2, 6 bases. The CDR3 protein is CASSRATPGEYEQYF. Here the CDR3 DNA reads TGTGCCAGCAGCCGCGCCACCCCGGGGGAGTACGAGCAGTACTTC.